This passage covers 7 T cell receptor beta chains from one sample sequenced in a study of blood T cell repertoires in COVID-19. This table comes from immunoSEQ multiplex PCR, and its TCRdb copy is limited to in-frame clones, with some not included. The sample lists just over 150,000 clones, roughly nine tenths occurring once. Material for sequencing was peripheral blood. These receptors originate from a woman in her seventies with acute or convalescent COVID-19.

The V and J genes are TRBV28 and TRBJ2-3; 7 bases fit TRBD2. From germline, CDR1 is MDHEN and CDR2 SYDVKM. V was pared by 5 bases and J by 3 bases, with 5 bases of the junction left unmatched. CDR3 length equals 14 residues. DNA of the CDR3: TGTGCCAGCAGTCCCTCCGGGAGGACAGATACGCAGTATTTT. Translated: CASSPSGRTDTQYF.

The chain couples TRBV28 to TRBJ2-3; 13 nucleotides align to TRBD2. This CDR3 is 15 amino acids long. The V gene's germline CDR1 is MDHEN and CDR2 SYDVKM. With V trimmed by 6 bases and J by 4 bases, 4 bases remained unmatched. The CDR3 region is CASRHTSGGADTQYF. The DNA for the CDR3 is TGTGCCAGCAGGCACACTAGCGGGGGGGCAGATACGCAGTATTTT.

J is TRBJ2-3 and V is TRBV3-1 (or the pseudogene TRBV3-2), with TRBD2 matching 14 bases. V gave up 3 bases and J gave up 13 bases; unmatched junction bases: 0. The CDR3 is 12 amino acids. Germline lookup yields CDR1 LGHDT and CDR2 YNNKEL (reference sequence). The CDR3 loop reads CASSQTSGGEYF. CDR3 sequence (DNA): TGTGCCAGCAGCCAGACTAGCGGGGGGGAGTATTTT.

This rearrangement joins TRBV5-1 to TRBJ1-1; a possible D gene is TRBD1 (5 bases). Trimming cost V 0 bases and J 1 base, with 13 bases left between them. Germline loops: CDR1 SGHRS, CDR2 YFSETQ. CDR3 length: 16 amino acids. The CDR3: CASSLEGFGRNTEAFF. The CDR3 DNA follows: TGCGCCAGCAGCTTGGAGGGGTTCGGGAGGAACACTGAAGCTTTCTTT.

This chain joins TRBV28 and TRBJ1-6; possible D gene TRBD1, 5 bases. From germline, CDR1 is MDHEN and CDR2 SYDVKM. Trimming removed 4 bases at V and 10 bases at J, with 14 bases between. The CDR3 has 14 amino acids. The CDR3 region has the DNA TGTGCCAGCAGTTGGACACCTATCGGCTCACCCCTCCACTTT. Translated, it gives CASSWTPIGSPLHF.

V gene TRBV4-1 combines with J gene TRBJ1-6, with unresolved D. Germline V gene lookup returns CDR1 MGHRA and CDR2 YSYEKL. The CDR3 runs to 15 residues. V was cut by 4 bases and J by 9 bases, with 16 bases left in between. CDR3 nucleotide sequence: TGCGCCAGCAGCCTTACAAACCAGTATCGTTCACCCCTCCACTTT. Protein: CASSLTNQYRSPLHF.

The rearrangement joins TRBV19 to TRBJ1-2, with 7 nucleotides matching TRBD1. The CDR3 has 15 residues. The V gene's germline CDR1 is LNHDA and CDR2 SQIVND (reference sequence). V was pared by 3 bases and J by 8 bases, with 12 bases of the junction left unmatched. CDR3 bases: TGTGCCAGTAGTATGGGTAACAGGGGTGTCGGAGGCTACACCTTC. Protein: CASSMGNRGVGGYTF.